This T cell receptor beta chain was recovered during a study of chemoradiotherapy in HPV16-positive cancers (dated by TCRdb to 2022 to 2024). Describing the broader study: Functional T-cell assays on cells from two HPV16-positive patients defined candidate HPV-specific T-cell clones and common TCR motifs. The study asked whether T-cell immunity to the HPV oncoproteins E6 and E7 changes during chemoradiotherapy and whether this immunity affects survival. The candidate HPV-specific TCRs and motifs were subsequently tracked in TCR repertoires obtained from fewer than 95 patients with HPV-related cancers.

CDR3 length: 13 amino acids, cysteine to phenylalanine. The retained sequence is limited to the CDR3, 39 bases, with the frame set at the first base. The germline V gene sets CDR1 to SGHTA and CDR2 to FQGNSA. The library was produced with the immunoSEQ multiplex PCR assay. TCRdb's version of the immuneACCESS table is confined to in-frame rearrangements and falls short of the full clone set. An unresolved V gene accounts for under half of the shortfall where checked; the remainder is of unknown origin. The sample includes around 9,700 clones, with under 80% observed a single time. Of the sample, 30% to 45% is held by the ten largest clones. Repertoires were sampled multiple times during chemoradiotherapy, which allowed clonal expansion in the tumor microenvironment to be followed. General study outcomes and caveats: The survival association was reported for HPV16-positive patients, and the functional definition of HPV-specific T cells was derived from only a couple of HPV16-positive patients. Among HPV16-positive patients, expansion of HPV-responsive T cells during chemoradiotherapy was associated with better recurrence-free survival. Expansion of candidate HPV-specific clones and E7-related TCR motifs was observed in the tumor microenvironment during treatment, whereas no such expansion was observed for non-HPV-specific T cells.

In the case of this clone: The specificity of this receptor is unknown. Mismatch with germline at one junction end may stem from a read error.

Sample collection was performed from a patient who underwent chemoradiotherapy. The V gene is TRBV7-2 and the J gene is TRBJ2-5; confidence is insufficient to name the D gene. The sequence was collected from a human donor with HPV-associated anogenital cancer. The nucleotide sequence is TGTGCCAGCAGCTCGGGCCCCTTAGAGGCCCAGTACTTC. Translation gives CASSSGPLEAQYF.